One and the same sample provided the 17 T cell receptor beta chains below, sequenced in a study of shared clonotypes between healthy human individuals (dated by TCRdb to the early 2020s). Libraries were prepared through the immunoSEQ multiplex PCR assay. TCRdb's version of the immuneACCESS table is confined to in-frame rearrangements and falls short of the full clone set. An unresolved V gene accounts for under half of the shortfall where checked; the remainder is of unknown origin. The table for this sample lists 2 million to 3 million clones; about 92% of them were counted only once. The top ten clones comprise over 0.12% of the sample. The sequenced sample consisted of naive CD4+ T cells sorted from blood. This sample's cell subset or site label indicates: CD45RA+ positively selected. These receptors came from a young man in good health.

The rearrangement joins TRBV2 to TRBJ2-1; 13 nucleotides match TRBD2. This CDR3 is 15 amino acids long. The germline V gene has CDR1 SNHLY and CDR2 FYNNEI. The trim removed 6 bases at V and 7 bases at J, leaving 6 bases unmatched. The CDR3 here is CASRRTSGGGNEQFF. DNA of the CDR3: TGTGCCAGCAGGCGGACTAGCGGGGGTGGTAATGAGCAGTTCTTC.

In its sample, this clone was seen a few times. The chain uses TRBV7-9 and TRBJ2-2; the D gene is possibly TRBD2 (5 bases). Germline lookup yields CDR1 SEHNR and CDR2 FQNEAQ (reference sequence). The CDR3 is 15 amino acids. Trimming took off 2 bases at V and 7 bases at J, with 14 bases between the two ends. CDR3 bases: TGTGCCAGCAGCTTAAATCCCGGGGAGAACGGGGAGCTGTTTTTT. Protein product: CASSLNPGENGELFF.

The J gene is TRBJ2-7, the V gene TRBV10-3; the D gene is possibly TRBD1 (5 bases). Trimming removed 2 bases from V and 5 bases from J, with 13 bases in between. The germline V gene has CDR1 ENHRY and CDR2 SYGVKD. This CDR3 is 14 amino acids long. The CDR3 DNA reads TGTGCCATCAGTGAGCCAAGGGGCACCCACGAGCAGTACTTC. The encoded protein is CAISEPRGTHEQYF.

V is TRBV18 and J is TRBJ2-2, with no clear D. The CDR3 runs 15 residues. V was shortened by 2 bases and J by 0 bases, with 7 bases between the two germline ends. The germline CDR1 and CDR2 sequences are KGHSH and LQKENI. This chain's CDR3 is CASSPFLPNTGELFF. The CDR3 region has the DNA TGTGCCAGCTCACCATTTCTCCCGAACACCGGGGAGCTGTTTTTT. Looking up the rest from reference TRBV18 and TRBJ2-2 gives the full variable domain: NAGVMQNPRHLVRRRGQEARLRCSPMKGHSHVYWYRQLPEEGLKFMVYLQKENIIDESGMPKERFSAEFPKEGPSILRIQQVVRGDSAAYFCASSPFLPNTGELFFGEGSRLTVL.

This chain uses TRBV6-6 with TRBJ2-7; 9 bases fit TRBD2. The CDR3 runs 16 residues. CDR1 and CDR2 (germline): MNHNY, SVGAGI (reference sequence). With 0 bases clipped from V and 6 bases from J, the junction kept 9 bases outside the gene matches. In DNA form, the CDR3 reads TGTGCCAGCAGTTACTCGAAGGGCGGGAGGGCCTTCGAGCAGTACTTC. Its translation is CASSYSKGGRAFEQYF.

V gene TRBV5-1 combines with J gene TRBJ2-2, with D possibly being TRBD2 (5 bases). With 0 bases removed from V and 6 bases from J, the gap between germline ends came to 12 bases. The germline gives CDR1 SGHRS, CDR2 YFSETQ. CDR3 size: 15 residues. CDR3 sequence (DNA): TGCGCCAGCAGCTTGGCCCGGGGAAATCCCGGGGAGCTGTTTTTT. As protein: CASSLARGNPGELFF.

The V gene is TRBV27, the J gene TRBJ1-2; D is undetermined. The germline CDR1 and CDR2 sequences are MNHEY and SMNVEV (reference sequence). The CDR3 length is 15 residues. The V end was cut by 0 bases, the J end by 3 bases, with 11 bases between. Here the CDR3 reads CASSLSGSTYYGYTF. As DNA, the CDR3 is TGTGCCAGCAGTTTATCAGGATCTACTTACTATGGCTACACCTTC.

The V gene is TRBV6-1, the J gene TRBJ2-3; TRBD2 might be the D (5 bases). The V gene lost 3 bases and the J gene lost 3 bases, with 16 bases spanning the gap. This CDR3 comprises 16 residues. Per the germline V gene, CDR1 is MNHNS and CDR2 is SASEGT. The CDR3 here is CASSEGVTRLTDTQYF. CDR3 DNA sequence: TGTGCCAGCAGTGAGGGAGTCACTAGATTAACAGATACGCAGTATTTT.

The chain has TRBV18 and TRBJ2-7; 9 bases match TRBD2. From germline, CDR1 is KGHSH and CDR2 LQKENI. The V gene end was trimmed by 5 bases and the J gene end by 0 bases; junction bases not matched to a gene: 5. CDR3 length: 15 amino acids. DNA of the CDR3: TGTGCCAGCTCATCTCTAGCGGGGATCTCCTACGAGCAGTACTTC. It is translated as CASSSLAGISYEQYF. Using reference TRBV18 and TRBJ2-7 for the parts outside the CDR3, the full variable domain is NAGVMQNPRHLVRRRGQEARLRCSPMKGHSHVYWYRQLPEEGLKFMVYLQKENIIDESGMPKERFSAEFPKEGPSILRIQQVVRGDSAAYFCASSSLAGISYEQYFGPGTRLTVT.

The chain recombines TRBV14 with TRBJ2-7; weak D call: TRBD1 (5 bases). This CDR3 is built from 17 residues. Germline CDR1 SGHDN, CDR2 FVKESK. Trimming removed 0 bases at V and 3 bases at J, with 18 bases between. The CDR3 bases are TGTGCCAGCAGCCAAGAACTCGGCTGGGGCCAGGTCTACGAGCAGTACTTC. Translating it yields CASSQELGWGQVYEQYF.

The V and J genes are TRBV13 and TRBJ1-2; D remains unclear. The CDR3 sequence is 15 residues long. CDR1 and CDR2 (germline): PRHDT, FYEKMQ (reference sequence). V was cut by 5 bases and J by 7 bases, with 20 bases left in between. CDR3 sequence: CASSRERGKAIGYTF. CDR3 sequence (DNA): TGTGCCAGCAGCCGTGAGCGGGGAAAGGCTATTGGCTACACCTTC.

The V call is TRBV28, the J call TRBJ1-5; TRBD1 matches at 7 bases. CDR1 MDHEN and CDR2 SYDVKM come from the germline V gene. This CDR3 contains 15 residues. Germline trimming cut 6 bases from V and 5 bases from J; bases unmatched to any gene: 10. The CDR3 region has the DNA TGTGCCAGCAGCCGACAGGGATACACAGATCAGCCCCAGCATTTT. The encoded protein is CASSRQGYTDQPQHF.

This chain uses TRBV2 with TRBJ2-5; D is unresolved. Trimming stripped 3 bases from V and 3 bases from J, with 8 bases between. Per germline, CDR1 SNHLY and CDR2 FYNNEI. This CDR3 contains 13 residues. The CDR3 DNA sequence: TGTGCCAGCAGTGACGTGGGGAAAGAGACCCAGTACTTC. Its protein is CASSDVGKETQYF.

The rearrangement links TRBV19 to TRBJ1-1; 7 bases fit TRBD1. Germline trimming cut 4 bases from V and 4 bases from J; bases unmatched to any gene: 15. Germline V gives CDR1 LNHDA, CDR2 SQIVND (reference sequence). This CDR3 comprises 17 residues. The CDR3 bases are TGTGCCAGTAGTAGGGTTGGCAGGGGGGGAGGAAGCACTGAAGCTTTCTTT. It yields the protein CASSRVGRGGGSTEAFF.

This chain uses TRBV6-5 with TRBJ1-2, with a possible D match to TRBD1 (5 bases). Germline V gene lookup returns CDR1 MNHEY and CDR2 SVGAGI. The CDR3 is 13 amino acids. The V end lost 4 bases, the J end lost 8 bases, and 14 bases lay between the germline ends. The CDR3 DNA reads TGTGCCAGCAGTTGGGGGGGTTCCTCCGGCTACACCTTC. Residues: CASSWGGSSGYTF.

The chain couples TRBV5-6 to TRBJ2-3, with 8 bases matching TRBD1. V gave up 1 base and J gave up 0 bases; unmatched junction bases: 1. The CDR3 spans 15 residues. Germline CDR1 reads SGHDT; CDR2 reads YYEEEE. CDR3 amino acids: CASSLTGGSTDTQYF. CDR3 coding DNA: TGTGCCAGCAGCTTGACAGGGGGGAGCACAGATACGCAGTATTTT.

This chain links TRBV9 with TRBJ2-7; TRBD1 aligns across 9 bases. The CDR3 runs to 13 residues. CDR1 is SGDLS and CDR2 is YYNGEE in the germline V gene. V gave up 4 bases and J gave up 3 bases; unmatched junction bases: 2. The CDR3 reads CASSPTGGYEQYF. CDR3 bases: TGTGCCAGCAGCCCGACAGGGGGCTACGAGCAGTACTTC.